This T cell receptor (beta chain) was sequenced in a study of blood T cell repertoires in COVID-19. On the study more broadly: T cells, B-cell-depleted T cells, or PBMCs supplied cDNA or gDNA.

In the source study's methods: Reference gene primer amplification gave nucleated cell count estimates. TCRdb keeps only in-frame clones here, not all; method: immunoSEQ multiplex PCR. V, J and clone size were drawn from that table, and D and trimming were deduced from the DNA. The sample shows hundreds of thousands of clones, around nine tenths of them seen only once. Germline V gene lookup returns CDR1 SNHLY and CDR2 FYNNEI. V lost 6 bases and J lost 5; bases outside the gene matches: 12. The CDR3 totals 15 residues. The sample consisted of peripheral blood. The sequence was obtained from a man in his sixties or seventies with acute or convalescent COVID-19. The V and J genes are TRBV2 and TRBJ2-5, with TRBD2 matching over 7 bases. The CDR3 DNA is TGTGCCAGCAGCGAATGGACTAGTTCTGGTGAGACCCAGTACTTC. Protein sequence: CASSEWTSSGETQYF.